The rows below give T cell receptor beta chains drawn from one sample of a study of T cell repertoires in cytomegalovirus infection. From the reads, TCRdb called clonotypes with MiXCR, one entry per CDR3 protein. The repertoire has some 300,000 distinct CDR3 sequences, around 9.6% of them found once; the top ten carry around 2.4%. The sequencing input was PBMCs. Every receptor here comes from a human donor in good health (CMV status not recorded). Some clones in this sample may be carry-over from other donors' samples. CDR3s leave out the opening cysteine and the closing phenylalanine or tryptophan. Some rows have no size entry. The others give once, few or many, or a class for an expanded clone.

V,size,CDR3
TRBV7-9,many,ASSPRSGQGTYEQY
TRBV14,.,ASSSGQGRTEAF
TRBV6-2/TRBV6-3,.,ASRGLGRNEQF
TRBV12-3/TRBV12-4,many,ASSTMSRRVYEQY
TRBV7-9,.,ASGLPGAEAF
TRBV7-8,many,ASSSLTGSYNEQF
TRBV2,many,ASLIRAGSTTGELF
TRBV7-2,many,ASSPLRGGLTDTQY
TRBV5-1,many,ASSNYGTEYEQY
TRBV20-1,many,SATGLAATDTQY
TRBV4-1,many,ASSQESGPYNEQF
TRBV18,many,ASSRPGQYTGELF
TRBV20-1,few,SAPRTGDNYQETQY
TRBV7-9,many,ASSSRDTTNTGELF
TRBV7-2,many,ASSDILPGQKNIQY
TRBV20-1,.,SADHNYGYT
TRBV7-2,many,ASSGGPAEPQH
TRBV20-1,many,SARDGGSTGELF
TRBV19,many,ASSIDSTGPGF
TRBV20-1,many,SAEGRTYGYT
TRBV6-5,many,ASSYSIPRREETQY
TRBV15,many,ATSRAGETQY
TRBV28,many,ASSLVGQPQH
TRBV7-9,many,ASSSQGFWNTEAF
TRBV20-1,.,SAVRQWVGQPQH
TRBV6-2/TRBV6-3,many,ASTTLLGSRYNEQF
TRBV2,many,ASRDEQF
TRBV27,many,ASSPTRSAKNIQY
TRBV29-1,many,SVERDRGLDTEAF
TRBV28,many,ASLINTGELF
TRBV29-1,many,SVPLGDRAYGYT
TRBV20-1,few,SAESTGNNSPLH
TRBV19,many,ASRVGGGINQPQH
TRBV11-2,many,ASSLDLRPAGELF
TRBV20-1,few,SARDMGGTNEKLF
TRBV4-1,many,ASSLTLLGRTPNQPQH
TRBV6-1,.,ASSILLNTEAF
TRBV2,many,ASIGKRGASTDTQY
TRBV18,few,ASSREAEPQH
TRBV6-2/TRBV6-3,.,ASSPQSLAKNIQY
TRBV12-3/TRBV12-4,.,ASSFGLAVPNEQF
TRBV29-1,few,SVEISGGFQETQY
TRBV4-1,few,ASSQVLTGTLGGNEQF
TRBV6-5,many,ASSTPLRGGELF
TRBV20-1,many,SADRPPNYGYT
TRBV11-2,many,ASSFQGITKSEQF
TRBV20-1,many,SAERVSGANVLT
TRBV7-2,many,ASTQGFETQY
TRBV29-1,many,SVEDTGVSTDTQY
TRBV28,many,ASSLNTGRGTQY
TRBV13,.,ASSVGSGAGGYT
TRBV7-8,many,ASSTGYQETQY